This T cell receptor (beta chain) was profiled in a study of blood T cell repertoires in COVID-19. Generated by immunoSEQ multiplex PCR, the TCRdb table keeps only in-frame clones and is missing some. Among some 210,000 clones listed, roughly 86% were seen once. The J segment lost 4 bases and the V segment lost 4 bases, leaving 5 bases of the junction unmatched. The germline V gene encodes CDR1 PRHDT and CDR2 FYEKMQ (reference sequence). This CDR3 spans 14 amino acids. Sequencing was carried out using PBMCs or T cells enriched from blood (not recorded which). The rearrangement links TRBV13 to TRBJ2-7; 9 bases agree with TRBD1. This TCR came from a man aged 18-30 years with acute COVID-19. CDR3 DNA: TGTGCCAGCAGCTCCGGGACAGGGCAATACGAGCAGTACTTC. This codes for CASSSGTGQYEQYF. The full variable domain, its missing parts supplied by reference TRBV13 and TRBJ2-7, is AAGVIQSPRHLIKEKRETATLKCYPIPRHDTVYWYQQGPGQDPQFLISFYEKMQSDKGSIPDRFSAQQFSDYHSELNMSSLELGDSALYFCASSSGTGQYEQYFGPGTRLTVT.